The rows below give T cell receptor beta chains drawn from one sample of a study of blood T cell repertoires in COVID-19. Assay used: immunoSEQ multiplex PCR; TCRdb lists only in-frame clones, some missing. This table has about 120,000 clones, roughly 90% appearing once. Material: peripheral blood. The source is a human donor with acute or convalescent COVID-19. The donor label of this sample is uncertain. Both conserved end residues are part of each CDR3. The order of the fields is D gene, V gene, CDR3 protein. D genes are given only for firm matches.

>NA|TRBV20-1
CSASGPYQPQHF
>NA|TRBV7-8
CASTGDTGELFF
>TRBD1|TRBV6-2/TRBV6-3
CASSSSPGTGITGELFF
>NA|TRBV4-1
CASSQEEVARTQYF
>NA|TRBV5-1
CASSLPLPPENEQFF
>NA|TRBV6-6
CASSRTASGANVLTF
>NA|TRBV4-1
CASSHAESYEQYF
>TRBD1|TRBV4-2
CASSQVDRGTDSPLHF
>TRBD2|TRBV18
CASSPRGLEGNEQFF
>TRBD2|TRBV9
CASSVGAAREGLYEQYF
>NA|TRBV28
CASAPSNGEAFF
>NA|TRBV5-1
CASSLEAGTTTQHF
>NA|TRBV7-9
CASRPGLTGNTIYF
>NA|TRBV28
CASNTGYGYTF
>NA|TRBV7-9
CASSHGGVYGYTF
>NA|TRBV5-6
CASSLQGSNQPQHF
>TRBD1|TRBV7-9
CASSPRTGPNRNTIYF
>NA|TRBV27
CASSFTGMNTEAFF
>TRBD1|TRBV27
CASRPTGAYGYTF
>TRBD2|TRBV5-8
CASSSWGGDTQYF
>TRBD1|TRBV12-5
CASGTSGGDTEAFF
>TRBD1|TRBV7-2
CASSRERQGQGYTF
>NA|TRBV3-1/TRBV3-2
CASSRRADPDTQYF
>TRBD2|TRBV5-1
CASSLVLSGGRETQYF
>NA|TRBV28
CASSQYGYTF
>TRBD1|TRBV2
CASLGQGPYNEQFF
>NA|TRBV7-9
CASSLSASAETQYF
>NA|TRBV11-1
CASSSQGGSVRSLHF
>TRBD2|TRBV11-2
CASTRWVGLAANNEQFF
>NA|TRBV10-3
CAIRGANLHNSPLHF
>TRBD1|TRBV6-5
CASSYSTGTYGYTF
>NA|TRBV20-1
CSAASGYEQFF
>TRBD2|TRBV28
CASRTSGLDTQYF
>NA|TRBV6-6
CASSLADNSYEQYF
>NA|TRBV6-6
CASSSPPDSNTGELFF
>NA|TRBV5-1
CASSLAVGGEGPMFF
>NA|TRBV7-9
CASSRTGGHEQYF
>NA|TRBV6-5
CASLRTGTYEQYF
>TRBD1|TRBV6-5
CASSRKQGSNQPQHF
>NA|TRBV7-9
CASSLLEGSAEQFF
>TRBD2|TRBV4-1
CATQGLAGGTGELFF
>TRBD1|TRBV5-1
CASSPGQGSSPLHF